The rows below give T cell receptor beta chains drawn from one sample of a study of early T cells in non-severe SARS-CoV-2 infection. TCRdb re-analysed the 5' RACE reads in MiXCR, keeping a single row per CDR3 protein. This sample has about 46,000 distinct CDR3 sequences, with over 8% found just once. The source was whole blood, collected at baseline. These receptors originate from an adult who was a healthcare worker with PCR-confirmed SARS-CoV-2 infection or an uninfected control (not recorded which). The CDR3 runs from the conserved cysteine through the conserved F or W. The order of the fields is CDR3 DNA, CDR3 protein, D gene, J gene, clone size, V gene. D genes are given only for firm matches. Rows give clone size only sometimes, using once, few, many, or a class for an expanded clone.

TGTGCCAGCAGCTTCCTCGGCGCCACGGAAACAGATACGCAGTATTTT	CASSFLGATETDTQYF	-	TRBJ2-3	-	TRBV11-2
TGTGCCAGCAGTCTCCGGGCATTTGGCTATGGCTACACCTTC	CASSLRAFGYGYTF	-	TRBJ1-2	-	TRBV12-3/TRBV12-4
TGTGCCAGCAGCTCCACAGGGGCAAATAATTCACCCCTCCACTTT	CASSSTGANNSPLHF	TRBD1	TRBJ1-6	few	TRBV7-6
TGCAGTGTATCGCAGGGTGTCGGGGCCAAAAACATTCAGTACTTC	CSVSQGVGAKNIQYF	-	TRBJ2-4	many	TRBV20-1
TGCGCCAGCAGCCAGGGGACTAGCCCCTACAATGAGCAGTTCTTC	CASSQGTSPYNEQFF	TRBD2	TRBJ2-1	few	TRBV4-1
TGCGCCAGCAGCAGTTCCAGGGACCGCTTCTCCTACGAGCAGTACTTC	CASSSSRDRFSYEQYF	-	TRBJ2-7	few	TRBV5-1
TGTGCCAGCAGCGTTTCCGGGACAGGGTTAATCTATGGCTACACCTTC	CASSVSGTGLIYGYTF	TRBD1	TRBJ1-2	few	TRBV5-6
TGTGCCAGCAGCCAAGAGGATGGGACAGGGGATTGGTTCTTC	CASSQEDGTGDWFF	TRBD1	TRBJ2-1	-	TRBV14
TGTGCCAGCAGTTTTTACGGGACAGCTCCTACGTACGAGCAGTACTTC	CASSFYGTAPTYEQYF	TRBD1	TRBJ2-7	-	TRBV27
TGTGCCAGCAGTTCCCCTTTTCTGGGACAGTCCTATGGCTACACCTTT	CASSSPFLGQSYGYTF	TRBD1	TRBJ1-2	-	TRBV12-3/TRBV12-4
TGTGCCAGCATTCTCGGACTAGCGGGAGCATTAGATACGCAGTATTTT	CASILGLAGALDTQYF	TRBD2	TRBJ2-3	many	TRBV6-1
TGCAGTGCTAGAGTGGCACAGAGCTCCTACGAGCAGTACTTC	CSARVAQSSYEQYF	-	TRBJ2-7	many	TRBV20-1
TGTGCCAGCAGTCCCCGGACAGCGCGGAGCACTGAAGCTTTCTTT	CASSPRTARSTEAFF	-	TRBJ1-1	few	TRBV27
TGTGCCACCAGTGATCCCCCTCGGGACGAGCAGTACTTC	CATSDPPRDEQYF	-	TRBJ2-7	-	TRBV24-1
TGTGCCAGCAGCTTAGAAGGGACAGGGGCTTCGCTTTATGGCTACACCTTC	CASSLEGTGASLYGYTF	TRBD1	TRBJ1-2	medium-sized	TRBV7-9
TGCGCCAGCAGCCGGACAAGTCGCAATGAGCAGTTCTTC	CASSRTSRNEQFF	-	TRBJ2-1	many	TRBV5-1
TGCGCCAGCAGCGAGGGCGCGGTTGTTCAGACCCAGTACTTC	CASSEGAVVQTQYF	-	TRBJ2-5	-	TRBV10-2
TGCGCCAGCAGCTTGGACGGCACTGAAGCTTTCTTT	CASSLDGTEAFF	-	TRBJ1-1	-	TRBV5-1
TGTGCCAGTAGTAACGAGCGGGACCTGAACACCGGGGAGCTGTTTTTT	CASSNERDLNTGELFF	TRBD2	TRBJ2-2	-	TRBV19
TGTGCCAGTAGTCCGGGCGGGGGGAACACTGAAGCTTTCTTT	CASSPGGGNTEAFF	-	TRBJ1-1	-	TRBV19
TGCAGTGCTAGACCTGGAAATAAAGAGACCCAGTACTTC	CSARPGNKETQYF	-	TRBJ2-5	-	TRBV20-1
TGCAGTGCTAGTCTACCGGGCGGTGGCTCCTACAATGAGCAGTTCTTC	CSASLPGGGSYNEQFF	-	TRBJ2-1	-	TRBV20-1
TGTGCCAGCAGGCCCCAGGGACTGAACACCGGGGAGCTGTTTTTT	CASRPQGLNTGELFF	-	TRBJ2-2	few	TRBV4-2
TGCGCCAGCAGCGTAGGACAGGGGACGAACACTGAAGCTTTCTTT	CASSVGQGTNTEAFF	TRBD1	TRBJ1-1	-	TRBV5-1
TGTGCCAGCAGCCCGATAGTCGGGACAGCTAACTATGGCTACACCTTC	CASSPIVGTANYGYTF	TRBD1	TRBJ1-2	many	TRBV11-2
TGCGCCAGCAGCCAAGGGCTTGGGGGCGGAAAGAATGAAGCTTTCTTT	CASSQGLGGGKNEAFF	-	TRBJ1-1	-	TRBV4-1